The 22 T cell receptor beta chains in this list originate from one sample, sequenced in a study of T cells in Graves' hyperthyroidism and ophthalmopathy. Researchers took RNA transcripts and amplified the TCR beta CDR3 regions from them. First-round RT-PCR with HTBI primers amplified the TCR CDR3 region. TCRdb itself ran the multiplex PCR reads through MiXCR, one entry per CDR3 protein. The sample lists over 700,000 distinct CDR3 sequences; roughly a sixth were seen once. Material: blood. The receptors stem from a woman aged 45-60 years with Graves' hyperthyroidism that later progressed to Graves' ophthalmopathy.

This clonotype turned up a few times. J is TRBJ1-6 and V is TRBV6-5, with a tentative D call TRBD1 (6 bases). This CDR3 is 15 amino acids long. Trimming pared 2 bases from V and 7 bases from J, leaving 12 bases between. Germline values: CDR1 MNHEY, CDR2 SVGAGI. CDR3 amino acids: CASSYRQGQNSPLHF. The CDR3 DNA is TGTGCCAGCAGTTACAGGCAGGGGCAGAATTCACCCCTCCACTTT.

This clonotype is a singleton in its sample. The CDR3 region has the DNA TGCGCCAGCAGCTTGGGCCTTGTAGATCTCACAGATACGCAGTATTTT. As protein: CASSLGLVDLTDTQYF. The chain couples TRBV5-1 to TRBJ2-3, with D unclear. This CDR3 is built from 16 residues. Germline values: CDR1 SGHRS, CDR2 YFSETQ. Deletions cut 0 bases from V and 2 bases from J, with 13 bases between. The variable domain in full, completed from reference TRBV5-1 and TRBJ2-3, reads KAGVTQTPRYLIKTRGQQVTLSCSPISGHRSVSWYQQTPGQGLQFLFEYFSETQRNKGNFPGRFSGRQFSNSRSEMNVSTLELGDSALYLCASSLGLVDLTDTQYFGPGTRLTVL.

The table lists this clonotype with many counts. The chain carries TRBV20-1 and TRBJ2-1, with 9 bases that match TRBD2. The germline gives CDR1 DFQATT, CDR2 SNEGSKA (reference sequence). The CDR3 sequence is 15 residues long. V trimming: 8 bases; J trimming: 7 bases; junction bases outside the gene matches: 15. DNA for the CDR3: TGCAGTACCAAGGGGGGCGCGGGGGGGCAAAATGAGCAGTTCTTC. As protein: CSTKGGAGGQNEQFF.

The CDR3 DNA reads TGTGCCAGCAGTTACTCTAGCGGGGGGGTCTCCGGGGAGCTGTTTTTT. As protein: CASSYSSGGVSGELFF. The chain has TRBV6-2 or TRBV6-3 and TRBJ2-2, with 11 bases lining up with TRBD2. CDR3 length equals 16 residues. V dropped 0 bases and J dropped 6; count of bases not matched to a gene: 3. Germline V gives CDR1 MNHEY, CDR2 SVGEGT.

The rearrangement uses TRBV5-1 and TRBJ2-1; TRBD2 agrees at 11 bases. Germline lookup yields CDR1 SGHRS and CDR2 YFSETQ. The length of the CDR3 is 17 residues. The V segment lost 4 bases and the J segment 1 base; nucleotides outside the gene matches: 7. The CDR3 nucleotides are TGCGCCAGCAGCCCAGAGGGACTAGCGGAATCCTACAATGAGCAGTTCTTC. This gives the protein CASSPEGLAESYNEQFF.

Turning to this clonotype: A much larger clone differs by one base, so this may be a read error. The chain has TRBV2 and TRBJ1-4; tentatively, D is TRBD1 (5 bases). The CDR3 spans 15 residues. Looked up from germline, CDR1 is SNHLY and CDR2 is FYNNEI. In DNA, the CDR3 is TGTGCCAGCAGTTATCCGCAGGGTGGTAATGAAAAACTGGTTTTT. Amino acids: CASSYPQGGNEKLVF.

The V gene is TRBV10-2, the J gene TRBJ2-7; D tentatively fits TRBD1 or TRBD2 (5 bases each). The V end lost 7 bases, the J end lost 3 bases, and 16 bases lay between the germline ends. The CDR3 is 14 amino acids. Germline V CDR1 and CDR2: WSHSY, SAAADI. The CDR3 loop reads CASIGAGGVYEQYF. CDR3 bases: TGCGCCAGCATCGGGGCAGGAGGAGTCTACGAGCAGTACTTC.

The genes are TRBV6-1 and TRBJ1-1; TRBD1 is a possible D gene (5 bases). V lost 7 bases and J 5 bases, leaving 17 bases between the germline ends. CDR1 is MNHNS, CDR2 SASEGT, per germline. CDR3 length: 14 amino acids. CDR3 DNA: TGTGCCAGCACTCCGGGGCCGAGAGGGACTGAAGCTTTCTTT. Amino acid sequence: CASTPGPRGTEAFF.

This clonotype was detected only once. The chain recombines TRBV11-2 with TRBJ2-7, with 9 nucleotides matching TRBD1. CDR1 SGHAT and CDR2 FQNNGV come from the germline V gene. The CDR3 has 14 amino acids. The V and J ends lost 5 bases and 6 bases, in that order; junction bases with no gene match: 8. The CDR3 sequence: CASSPGDREGEQYF. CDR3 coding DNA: TGTGCCAGCAGCCCGGGGGACAGGGAGGGCGAGCAGTACTTC.

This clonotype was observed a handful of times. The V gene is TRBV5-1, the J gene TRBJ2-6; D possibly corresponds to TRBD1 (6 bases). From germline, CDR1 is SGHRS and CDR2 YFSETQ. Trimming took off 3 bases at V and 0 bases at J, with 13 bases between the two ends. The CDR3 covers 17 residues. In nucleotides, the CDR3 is TGCGCCAGCAGCTCTGGACAGCCGACCTCTGGGGCCAACGTCCTGACTTTC. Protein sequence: CASSSGQPTSGANVLTF.

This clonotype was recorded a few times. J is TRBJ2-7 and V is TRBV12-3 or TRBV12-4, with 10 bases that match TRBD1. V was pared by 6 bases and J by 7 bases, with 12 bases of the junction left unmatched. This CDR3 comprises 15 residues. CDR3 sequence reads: CASSPSGTGVVEQYF. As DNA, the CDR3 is TGTGCCAGCAGCCCTTCCGGGACAGGGGTTGTGGAGCAGTACTTC.

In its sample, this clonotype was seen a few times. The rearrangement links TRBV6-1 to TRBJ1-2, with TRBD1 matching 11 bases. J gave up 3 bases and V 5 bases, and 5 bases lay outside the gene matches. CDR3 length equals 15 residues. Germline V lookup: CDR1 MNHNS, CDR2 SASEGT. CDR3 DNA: TGTGCCAGCAGTTCGCGGACAGGGGGCGACTATGGCTACACCTTC. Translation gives CASSSRTGGDYGYTF.

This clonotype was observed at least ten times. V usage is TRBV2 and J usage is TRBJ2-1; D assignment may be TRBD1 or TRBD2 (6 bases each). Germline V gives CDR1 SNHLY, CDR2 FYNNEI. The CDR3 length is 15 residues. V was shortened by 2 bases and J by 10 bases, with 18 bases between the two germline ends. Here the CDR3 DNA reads TGTGCCAGCAGTGAATCTGGAGGGGGGTTCGGCGAGCAGTTCTTC. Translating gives CASSESGGGFGEQFF.

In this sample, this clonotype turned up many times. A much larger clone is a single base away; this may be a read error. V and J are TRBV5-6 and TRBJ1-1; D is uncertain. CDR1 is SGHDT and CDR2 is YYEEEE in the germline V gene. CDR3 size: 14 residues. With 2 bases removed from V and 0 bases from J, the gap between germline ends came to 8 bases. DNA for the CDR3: TGTGCCAGCAGCTTAGGGCCGGTGAACACTGAAGCTTTCTTT. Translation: CASSLGPVNTEAFF.

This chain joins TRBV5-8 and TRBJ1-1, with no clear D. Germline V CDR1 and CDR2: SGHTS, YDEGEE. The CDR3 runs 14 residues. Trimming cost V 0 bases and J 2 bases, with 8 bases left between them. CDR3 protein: CASSLETQNTEAFF. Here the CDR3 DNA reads TGTGCCAGCAGCTTGGAGACACAAAACACTGAAGCTTTCTTT.

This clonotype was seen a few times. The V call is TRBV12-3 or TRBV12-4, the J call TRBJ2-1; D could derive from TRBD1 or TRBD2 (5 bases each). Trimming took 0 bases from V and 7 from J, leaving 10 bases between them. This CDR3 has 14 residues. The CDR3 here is CASSLAPWGNEQFF. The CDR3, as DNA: TGTGCCAGCAGTTTAGCCCCCTGGGGGAATGAGCAGTTCTTC.

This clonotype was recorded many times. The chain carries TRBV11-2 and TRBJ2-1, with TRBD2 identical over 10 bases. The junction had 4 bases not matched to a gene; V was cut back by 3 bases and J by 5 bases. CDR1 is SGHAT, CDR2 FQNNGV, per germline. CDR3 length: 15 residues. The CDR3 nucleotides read TGTGCCAGCAGCTTTGTAGCGGGGGGAGACAATGAGCAGTTCTTC. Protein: CASSFVAGGDNEQFF.

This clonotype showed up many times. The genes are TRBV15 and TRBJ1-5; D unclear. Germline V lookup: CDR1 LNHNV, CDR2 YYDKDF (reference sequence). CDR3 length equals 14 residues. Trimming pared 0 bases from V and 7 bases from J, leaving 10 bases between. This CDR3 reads CATSRDLLGQPQHF. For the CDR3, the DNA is TGTGCCACCAGCAGAGATCTCCTGGGGCAGCCCCAGCATTTT.

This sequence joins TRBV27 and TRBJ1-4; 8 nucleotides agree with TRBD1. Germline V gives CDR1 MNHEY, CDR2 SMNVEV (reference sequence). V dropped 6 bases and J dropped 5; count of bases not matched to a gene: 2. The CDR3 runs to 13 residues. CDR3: CASRDRENEKLFF. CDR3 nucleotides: TGTGCCAGCAGGGACAGGGAGAATGAAAAACTGTTTTTT.

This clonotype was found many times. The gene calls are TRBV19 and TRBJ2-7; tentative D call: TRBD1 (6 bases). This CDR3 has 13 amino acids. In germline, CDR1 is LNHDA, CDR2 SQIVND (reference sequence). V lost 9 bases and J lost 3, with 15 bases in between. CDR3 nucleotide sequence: TGTGCCAGCAGCCCGGGACAAGTCTACGAGCAGTACTTC. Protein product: CASSPGQVYEQYF.

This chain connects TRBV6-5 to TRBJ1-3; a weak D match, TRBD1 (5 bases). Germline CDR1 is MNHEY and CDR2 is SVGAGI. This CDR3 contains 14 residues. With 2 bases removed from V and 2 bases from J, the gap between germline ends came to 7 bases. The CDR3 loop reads CASSYQGTGNTIYF. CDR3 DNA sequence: TGTGCCAGCAGTTACCAGGGAACTGGAAACACCATATATTTT.

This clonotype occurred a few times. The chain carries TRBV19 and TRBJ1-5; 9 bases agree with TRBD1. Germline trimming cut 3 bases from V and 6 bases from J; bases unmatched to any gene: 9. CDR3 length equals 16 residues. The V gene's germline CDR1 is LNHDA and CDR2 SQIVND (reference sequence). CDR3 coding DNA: TGTGCCAGTAGTATGGGACAGGGAAGTATTGGTCAGCCCCAGCATTTT. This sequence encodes CASSMGQGSIGQPQHF.